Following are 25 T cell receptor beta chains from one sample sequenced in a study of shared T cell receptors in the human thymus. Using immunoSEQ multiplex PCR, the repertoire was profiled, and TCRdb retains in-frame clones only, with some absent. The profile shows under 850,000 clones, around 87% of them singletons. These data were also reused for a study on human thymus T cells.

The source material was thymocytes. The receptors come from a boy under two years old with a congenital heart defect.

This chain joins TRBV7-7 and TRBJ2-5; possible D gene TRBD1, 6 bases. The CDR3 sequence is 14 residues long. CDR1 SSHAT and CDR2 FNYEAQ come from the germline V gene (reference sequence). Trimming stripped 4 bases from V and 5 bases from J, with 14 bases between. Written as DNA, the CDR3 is TGTGCCAGCAGCTCTCACAGGGCGAGGGAGACCCAGTACTTC. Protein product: CASSSHRARETQYF.

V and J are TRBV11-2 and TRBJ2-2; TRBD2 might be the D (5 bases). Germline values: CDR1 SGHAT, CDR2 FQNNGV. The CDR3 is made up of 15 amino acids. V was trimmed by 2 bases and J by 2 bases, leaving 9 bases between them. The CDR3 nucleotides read TGTGCCAGCAGCTTACCCGGGGATAACACCGGGGAGCTGTTTTTT. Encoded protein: CASSLPGDNTGELFF.

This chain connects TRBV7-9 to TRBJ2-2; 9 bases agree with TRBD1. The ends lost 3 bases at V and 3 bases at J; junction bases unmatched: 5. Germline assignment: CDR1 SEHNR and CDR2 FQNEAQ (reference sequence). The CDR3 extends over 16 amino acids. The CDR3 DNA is TGTGCCAGCAGCTTGCCACAGGGGGCCGACACCGGGGAGCTGTTTTTT. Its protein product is CASSLPQGADTGELFF.

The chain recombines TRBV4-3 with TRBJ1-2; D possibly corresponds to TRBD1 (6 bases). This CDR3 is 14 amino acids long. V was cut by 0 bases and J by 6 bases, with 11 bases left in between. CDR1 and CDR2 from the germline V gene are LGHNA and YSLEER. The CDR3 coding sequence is TGCGCCAGCAGCCAAGATGGGGGGGCCGATGGCTACACCTTC. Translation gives CASSQDGGADGYTF.

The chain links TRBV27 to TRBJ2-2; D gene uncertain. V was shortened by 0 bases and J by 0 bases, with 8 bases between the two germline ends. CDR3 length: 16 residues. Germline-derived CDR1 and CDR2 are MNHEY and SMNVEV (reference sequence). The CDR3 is CASSLSFQTNTGELFF. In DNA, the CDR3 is TGTGCCAGCAGTTTATCTTTCCAAACGAACACCGGGGAGCTGTTTTTT.

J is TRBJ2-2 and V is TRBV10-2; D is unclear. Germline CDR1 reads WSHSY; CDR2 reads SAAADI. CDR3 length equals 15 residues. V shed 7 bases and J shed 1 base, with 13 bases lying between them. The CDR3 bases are TGCGCCAGCACCCCTCGGAGAGGGAACACCGGGGAGCTGTTTTTT. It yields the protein CASTPRRGNTGELFF.

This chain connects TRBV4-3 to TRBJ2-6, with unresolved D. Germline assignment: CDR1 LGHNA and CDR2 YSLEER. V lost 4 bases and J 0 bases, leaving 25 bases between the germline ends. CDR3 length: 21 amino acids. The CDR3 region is CASSPLEEMLAGLSGANVLTF. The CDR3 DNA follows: TGCGCCAGCAGCCCCCTGGAAGAGATGTTGGCAGGCCTCTCTGGGGCCAACGTCCTGACTTTC.

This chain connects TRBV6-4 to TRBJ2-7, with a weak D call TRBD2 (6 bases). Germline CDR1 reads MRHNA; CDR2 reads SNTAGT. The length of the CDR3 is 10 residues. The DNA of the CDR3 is TGTGGGGACTCAACCTACGAGCAGTACTTC. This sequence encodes CGDSTYEQYF.

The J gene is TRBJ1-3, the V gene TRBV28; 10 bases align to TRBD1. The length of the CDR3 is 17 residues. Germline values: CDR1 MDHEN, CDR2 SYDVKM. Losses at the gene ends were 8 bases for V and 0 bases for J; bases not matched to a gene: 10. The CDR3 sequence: CASLSRDRGFSGNTIYF. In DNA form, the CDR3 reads TGTGCCAGCCTTAGCCGGGACAGGGGTTTCTCTGGAAACACCATATATTTT.

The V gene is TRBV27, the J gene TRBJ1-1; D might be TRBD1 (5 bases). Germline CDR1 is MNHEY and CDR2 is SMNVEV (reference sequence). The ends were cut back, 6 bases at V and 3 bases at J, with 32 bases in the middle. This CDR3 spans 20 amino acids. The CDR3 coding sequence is TGTGCCAGCAGGGGTTTGGGGCCCTCGGGAGCCCACCGTGAGCACACTGAAGCTTTCTTT. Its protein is CASRGLGPSGAHREHTEAFF.

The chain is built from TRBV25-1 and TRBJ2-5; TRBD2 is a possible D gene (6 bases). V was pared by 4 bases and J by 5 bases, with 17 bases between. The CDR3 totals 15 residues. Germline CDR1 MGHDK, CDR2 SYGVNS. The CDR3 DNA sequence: TGTGCCAGCAGTGCCGCCTCGGGGGTAGCCGAGACCCAGTACTTC. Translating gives CASSAASGVAETQYF.

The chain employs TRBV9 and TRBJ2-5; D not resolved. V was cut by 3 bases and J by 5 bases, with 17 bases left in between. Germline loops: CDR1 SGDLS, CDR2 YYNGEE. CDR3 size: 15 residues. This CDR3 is CASSASRSPVETQYF. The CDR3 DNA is TGTGCCAGCAGCGCGTCCCGCTCACCAGTCGAGACCCAGTACTTC.

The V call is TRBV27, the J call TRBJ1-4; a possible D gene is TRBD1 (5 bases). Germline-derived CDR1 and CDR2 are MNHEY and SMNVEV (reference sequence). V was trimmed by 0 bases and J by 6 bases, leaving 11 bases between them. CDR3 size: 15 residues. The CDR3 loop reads CASSLSGGRDEKLFF. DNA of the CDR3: TGTGCCAGCAGTTTATCGGGGGGTAGAGATGAAAAACTGTTTTTT.

CDR3 amino acids: CTSSHPPPLSDTQYF. For the CDR3, the DNA is TGCACCAGCAGCCACCCCCCACCTTTGAGTGATACGCAGTATTTT. The chain joins TRBV1 to TRBJ2-3; the table's D call, TRBD2, was not checked against the DNA. TRBV1 is a pseudogene locus. This CDR3 spans 15 amino acids.

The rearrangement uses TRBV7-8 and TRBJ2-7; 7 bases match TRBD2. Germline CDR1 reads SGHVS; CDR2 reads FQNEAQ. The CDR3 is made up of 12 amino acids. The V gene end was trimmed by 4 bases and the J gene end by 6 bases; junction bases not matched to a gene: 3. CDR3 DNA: TGTGCCAGCAGCTACCGGGAGGCCGAGCAGTACTTC. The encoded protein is CASSYREAEQYF.

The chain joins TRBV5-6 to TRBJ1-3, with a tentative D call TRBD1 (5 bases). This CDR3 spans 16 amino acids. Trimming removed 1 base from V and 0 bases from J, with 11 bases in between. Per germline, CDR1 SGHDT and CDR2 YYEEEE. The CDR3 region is CASSLRGLISGNTIYF. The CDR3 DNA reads TGTGCCAGCAGCTTGCGGGGACTGATCTCTGGAAACACCATATATTTT.

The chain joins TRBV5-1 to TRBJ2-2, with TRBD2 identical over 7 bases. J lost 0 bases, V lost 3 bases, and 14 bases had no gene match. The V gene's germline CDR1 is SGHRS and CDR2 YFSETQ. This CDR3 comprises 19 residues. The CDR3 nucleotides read TGCGCCAGCAGCTGGGCTAGCGGCCCCAGAGGCACGAACACCGGGGAGCTGTTTTTT. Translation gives CASSWASGPRGTNTGELFF. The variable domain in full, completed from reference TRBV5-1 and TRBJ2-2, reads KAGVTQTPRYLIKTRGQQVTLSCSPISGHRSVSWYQQTPGQGLQFLFEYFSETQRNKGNFPGRFSGRQFSNSRSEMNVSTLELGDSALYLCASSWASGPRGTNTGELFFGEGSRLTVL.

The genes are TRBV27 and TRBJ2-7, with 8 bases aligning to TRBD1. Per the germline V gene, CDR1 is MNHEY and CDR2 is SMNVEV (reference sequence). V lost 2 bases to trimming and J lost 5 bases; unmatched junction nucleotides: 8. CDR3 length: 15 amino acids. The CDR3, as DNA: TGTGCCAGCAGTTTACGTGACAGGGGTGTAAACGAGCAGTACTTC. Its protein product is CASSLRDRGVNEQYF.

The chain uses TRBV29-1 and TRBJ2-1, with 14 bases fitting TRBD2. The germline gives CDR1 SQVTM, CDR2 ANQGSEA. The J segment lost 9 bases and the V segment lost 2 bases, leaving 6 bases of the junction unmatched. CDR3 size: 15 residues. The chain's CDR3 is CSVETGLAGESEQFF. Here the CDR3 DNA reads TGCAGCGTTGAAACGGGACTAGCGGGAGAGAGTGAGCAGTTCTTC.

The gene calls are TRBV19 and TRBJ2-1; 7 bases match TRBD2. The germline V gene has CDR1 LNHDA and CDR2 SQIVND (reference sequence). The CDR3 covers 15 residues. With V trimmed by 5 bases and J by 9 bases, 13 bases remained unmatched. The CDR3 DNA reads TGTGCCAGTAGTCAGTGGGGGGAGGGCCTAACTGAGCAGTTCTTC. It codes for CASSQWGEGLTEQFF.

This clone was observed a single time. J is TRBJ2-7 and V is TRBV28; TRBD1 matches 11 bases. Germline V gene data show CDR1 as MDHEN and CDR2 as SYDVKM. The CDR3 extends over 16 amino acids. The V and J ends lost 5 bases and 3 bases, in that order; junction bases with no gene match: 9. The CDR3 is CASSHGGDRGIYEQYF. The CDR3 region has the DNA TGTGCCAGCAGTCACGGCGGGGACAGGGGGATCTACGAGCAGTACTTC.

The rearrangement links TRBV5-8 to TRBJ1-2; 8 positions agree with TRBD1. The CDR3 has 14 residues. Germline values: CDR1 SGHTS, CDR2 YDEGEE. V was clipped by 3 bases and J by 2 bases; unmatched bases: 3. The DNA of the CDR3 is TGTGCCAGCAGCTCTGGACAGGGCAACTATGGCTACACCTTC. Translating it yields CASSSGQGNYGYTF.

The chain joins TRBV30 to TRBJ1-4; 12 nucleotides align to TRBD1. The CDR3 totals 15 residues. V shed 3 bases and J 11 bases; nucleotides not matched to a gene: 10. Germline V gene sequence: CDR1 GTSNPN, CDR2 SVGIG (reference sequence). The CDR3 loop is CAWRAPGTGGLKLFF. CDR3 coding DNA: TGTGCCTGGAGGGCCCCCGGGACAGGGGGCCTGAAACTGTTTTTT.

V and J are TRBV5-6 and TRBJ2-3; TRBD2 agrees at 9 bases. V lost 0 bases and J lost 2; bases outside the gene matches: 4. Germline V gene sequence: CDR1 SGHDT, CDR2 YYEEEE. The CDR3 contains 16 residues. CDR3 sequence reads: CASSLDLAGYTDTQYF. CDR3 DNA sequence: TGTGCCAGCAGCTTGGATCTAGCGGGGTACACAGATACGCAGTATTTT.

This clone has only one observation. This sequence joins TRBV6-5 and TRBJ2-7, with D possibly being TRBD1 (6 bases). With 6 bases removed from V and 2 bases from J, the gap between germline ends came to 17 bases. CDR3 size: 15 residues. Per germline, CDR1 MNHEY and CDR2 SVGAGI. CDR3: CASRLTGQHTYEQYF. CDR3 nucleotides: TGTGCCAGCAGGCTGACGGGACAACACACCTACGAGCAGTACTTC.